This T cell receptor (beta chain) appears in the sequencing data of a study of cytomegalovirus exposure and HLA in healthy donors. To note about this clone: The antigen remains undetermined.

Study-wide points: With high specificity and sensitivity, the classifier reportedly diagnosed cytomegalovirus status.

Primers included in the PCR were 60 Vbeta and 13 Jbeta primers. The protocol was immunoSEQ multiplex PCR, while the TCRdb copy is restricted to in-frame clones and leaves out a portion. The sample has tens of thousands of clones; about 80% are singletons. Germline V gene sequence: CDR1 SGDLS, CDR2 YYNGEE. V was trimmed by 0 bases and J by 2 bases, leaving 7 bases between them. This CDR3 is built from 14 residues. This receptor was identified in a man aged 50 to 59 in good health and CMV-seropositive. V and J are TRBV9 and TRBJ2-3, with no clear D. The specimen sequenced was PBMCs. The CDR3 DNA sequence: TGTGCCAGCAGCGTAGGCGGCCCCACAGATACGCAGTATTTT. Its protein is CASSVGGPTDTQYF. Using reference TRBV9 and TRBJ2-3 for the parts outside the CDR3, the full variable domain is DSGVTQTPKHLITATGQRVTLRCSPRSGDLSVYWYQQSLDQGLQFLIQYYNGEERAKGNILERFSAQQFPDLHSELNLSSLELGDSALYFCASSVGGPTDTQYFGPGTRLTVL.